The entry that follows covers one T cell receptor (beta chain) sequence. What it recognizes is unknown. The sample originates from a study of T-cell memory formation after mild COVID-19. The study's findings and limits: Some SARS-CoV-2-responding clones were already detected in memory before infection. There was a balanced CD4/CD8 profile in clones contracting day 15 to 85, and later expanders leaned CD4+.

5'RACE primed from the constant segment yielded TCR alpha and TCR beta cDNA libraries bearing sample barcodes and UMIs. TCRdb used MiXCR to reprocess the 5' RACE reads, holding one entry per CDR3 protein. This repertoire shows 310,000 or so distinct CDR3 sequences, more than 15% found once; its top ten account for more than 20%. The clonotype comes from a man younger than 30 who had mild COVID-19 (a few samples of this study predate the infection). Cell type and time point are not known. Sequencing input: PBMCs or a T cell subset sorted from them (not recorded which).

In DNA, the CDR3 is TGTGCCAGCAGTTTGGGCAGGGGGCTTGACGAGCAGTACTTC. Its protein product is CASSLGRGLDEQYF. V is TRBV12-3 or TRBV12-4 and J is TRBJ2-7; TRBD1 matches 8 bases. V was clipped by 3 bases and J by 5 bases; unmatched bases: 6. The CDR3 contains 14 residues.